The 16 T cell receptor beta chains presented below share a single source sample, sequenced in a study of cytomegalovirus exposure and HLA in healthy donors. The PCR had 60 Vbeta and 13 Jbeta primers. The method was immunoSEQ multiplex PCR; TCRdb's version includes in-frame clones alone and lacks a portion of them. The sample has about 200,000 clones; roughly 80% are singletons. The sequenced sample consisted of PBMCs. These receptors were taken from a woman in her late teens or twenties in good health and CMV-seronegative.

The chain recombines TRBV29-1 with TRBJ1-2; D remains unclear. This CDR3 comprises 14 residues. CDR1 is SQVTM, CDR2 ANQGSEA, per germline. Between the trimmed V and J ends, which lost 6 bases and 2 bases, there was a span of 16 bases. The CDR3 sequence is CSVQTRSMNYGYTF. CDR3 DNA sequence: TGCAGCGTCCAGACCAGGTCTATGAACTATGGCTACACCTTC. Using reference TRBV29-1 and TRBJ1-2 for the parts outside the CDR3, the full variable domain is SAVISQKPSRDICQRGTSLTIQCQVDSQVTMMFWYRQQPGQSLTLIATANQGSEATYESGFVIDKFPISRPNLTFSTLTVSNMSPEDSSIYLCSVQTRSMNYGYTFGSGTRLTVV.

This clone was seen a handful of times. This rearrangement joins TRBV4-3 to TRBJ2-6; D ambiguous. V lost 0 bases, J lost 0 bases, and 9 bases lay in between. This CDR3 is built from 17 residues. Germline CDR1 LGHNA, CDR2 YSLEER. This CDR3 reads CASSQEQRNSGANVLTF. The CDR3 coding sequence is TGCGCCAGCAGCCAAGAGCAGAGGAACTCTGGGGCCAACGTCCTGACTTTC.

V usage is TRBV5-1 and J usage is TRBJ1-3; no firm D call. The V end was cut by 0 bases, the J end by 0 bases, with 10 bases between. This CDR3 comprises 16 residues. Germline V gives CDR1 SGHRS, CDR2 YFSETQ. This CDR3 reads CASSLAGLASGNTIYF. CDR3 in DNA: TGCGCCAGCAGCTTGGCCGGGCTAGCCTCTGGAAACACCATATATTTT. The variable domain in full, completed from reference TRBV5-1 and TRBJ1-3, reads KAGVTQTPRYLIKTRGQQVTLSCSPISGHRSVSWYQQTPGQGLQFLFEYFSETQRNKGNFPGRFSGRQFSNSRSEMNVSTLELGDSALYLCASSLAGLASGNTIYFGEGSWLTVV.

CDR3 region: CASSFDGGTGELFF. CDR3 nucleotide sequence: TGTGCCAGCAGCTTCGACGGGGGAACCGGGGAGCTGTTTTTT. The chain has TRBV5-6 and TRBJ2-2, with D perhaps TRBD2 (6 bases). Trimming pared 2 bases from V and 5 bases from J, leaving 10 bases between. The CDR3 totals 14 residues. Per the germline V gene, CDR1 is SGHDT and CDR2 is YYEEEE.

The rearrangement links TRBV9 to TRBJ2-1, with 13 bases aligning to TRBD2. CDR1 is SGDLS and CDR2 is YYNGEE in the germline V gene. This CDR3 region has 15 residues. After removal of 4 bases from V and 9 bases from J, the junction contained 7 bases not matched to a gene. CDR3 region: CASSPGTSGDGEQFF. CDR3 nucleotides: TGTGCCAGCAGCCCGGGGACTAGCGGGGACGGTGAGCAGTTCTTC.

V is TRBV7-9 and J is TRBJ2-3; the D gene is possibly TRBD1 (6 bases). Between the trimmed V and J ends, which lost 1 base and 3 bases, there was a span of 8 bases. CDR1 is SEHNR, CDR2 FQNEAQ, per germline (reference sequence). The CDR3 is made up of 14 amino acids. CDR3 bases: TGTGCCAGCAGCTTAGTGGGGGCTACAGATACGCAGTATTTT. As protein: CASSLVGATDTQYF.

This clone was picked up a small number of times. The chain joins TRBV2 to TRBJ2-1; perhaps TRBD2 as D (5 bases). Germline assignment: CDR1 SNHLY and CDR2 FYNNEI. The CDR3 length is 16 residues. Trimming took 6 bases from V and 0 from J, leaving 15 bases between them. The CDR3 coding sequence is TGTGCCAGCAGAACCGAGCCGGGGAGCTCCTACAATGAGCAGTTCTTC. Amino acid sequence: CASRTEPGSSYNEQFF.

This clone was counted many times. Other DNA sequences in this specimen translate into the identical CDR3. The genes are TRBV6-5 and TRBJ2-7; possible D gene TRBD2, 5 bases. This CDR3 spans 13 amino acids. The V end lost 8 bases, the J end lost 1 base, and 12 bases lay between the germline ends. CDR1 is MNHEY, CDR2 SVGAGI, per germline. CDR3 sequence: CASRQRESYEQYV. The CDR3 coding sequence is TGTGCCAGCCGCCAAAGGGAGTCCTACGAGCAGTACGTC.

This clone showed up just once. This sequence joins TRBV28 and TRBJ2-1; TRBD2 aligns across 7 bases. V was clipped by 2 bases and J by 8 bases; unmatched bases: 9. The length of the CDR3 is 15 residues. From germline, CDR1 is MDHEN and CDR2 SYDVKM. CDR3 nucleotide sequence: TGTGCCAGCAGTTTAGGCGGGAGTAAAATCCATGAGCAGTTCTTC. It specifies CASSLGGSKIHEQFF.

The genes are TRBV29-1 and TRBJ1-1; D not resolved. Germline assignment: CDR1 SQVTM and CDR2 ANQGSEA. The CDR3 consists of 14 residues. V lost 0 bases, J lost 0 bases, and 8 bases lay in between. CDR3 in DNA: TGCAGCGTTGAAGATCCCCACATGAACACTGAAGCTTTCTTT. Its protein product is CSVEDPHMNTEAFF.

The V gene is TRBV21-1, the J gene TRBJ2-5; no DNA check was done on the table's D call, TRBD1. TRBV21-1 is listed as a pseudogene. The CDR3 spans 16 residues. The CDR3 loop reads CASNTTRQAHEETQYF. CDR3 DNA: TGTGCCAGCAACACCACCCGACAGGCCCACGAGGAGACCCAGTACTTC.

This clone was recorded once. CDR3: CASSRVIAGVTDTQYF. The CDR3 DNA reads TGTGCCAGCAGCCGAGTTATAGCGGGAGTCACAGATACGCAGTATTTT. This rearrangement joins TRBV4-2 to TRBJ2-3, with TRBD2 identical over 9 bases. J lost 2 bases, V lost 4 bases, and 7 bases had no gene match. CDR1 and CDR2 (germline): LGHNA, YNFKEQ. The CDR3 contains 16 residues.

CDR3 region: CACSHNRARQPQHF. The CDR3 region has the DNA TGTGCCTGTTCTCACAACAGGGCACGCCAGCCCCAGCATTTT. The V and J genes are TRBV30 and TRBJ1-5, with D tentatively TRBD1 (6 bases). The V and J ends lost 6 bases and 7 bases respectively, with 19 bases between them. The germline V gene encodes CDR1 GTSNPN and CDR2 SVGIG (reference sequence). The CDR3 covers 14 residues.

The chain is built from TRBV7-2 and TRBJ2-1; weak D call: TRBD2 (6 bases). CDR1 is SGHTA, CDR2 FQGNSA, per germline. V lost 3 bases and J lost 3, with 12 bases in between. The CDR3 covers 15 residues. CDR3 loop: CASSLRAGNYNEQFF. The CDR3 region has the DNA TGTGCCAGCAGCTTGCGGGCGGGGAACTACAATGAGCAGTTCTTC.

The chain combines TRBV28 with TRBJ2-6; possibly TRBD1 for D (5 bases). Trimming shortened V by 8 bases and J by 0 bases, and 11 bases separated the two germline ends. This CDR3 has 15 residues. The V gene's germline CDR1 is MDHEN and CDR2 SYDVKM. The CDR3 sequence: CASLQGSSGANVLTF. The CDR3 coding sequence is TGTGCCAGCCTCCAGGGAAGCTCTGGGGCCAACGTCCTGACTTTC. Full variable domain (remainder filled in from reference TRBV28 and TRBJ2-6): DVKVTQSSRYLVKRTGEKVFLECVQDMDHENMFWYRQDPGLGLRLIYFSYDVKMKEKGDIPEGYSVSREKKERFSLILESASTNQTSMYLCASLQGSSGANVLTFGAGSRLTVL.

The chain uses TRBV5-4 and TRBJ2-5; no firm D call. The CDR3 contains 11 residues. Looked up from germline, CDR1 is SGHNT and CDR2 is YYREEE (reference sequence). The V end lost 4 bases, the J end lost 5 bases, and 6 bases lay between the germline ends. CDR3 in DNA: TGTGCCAGCAGCCTTGAGGAGACCCAGTACTTC. It translates to CASSLEETQYF. Using reference TRBV5-4 and TRBJ2-5 for the parts outside the CDR3, the full variable domain is ETGVTQSPTHLIKTRGQQVTLRCSSQSGHNTVSWYQQALGQGPQFIFQYYREEENGRGNFPPRFSGLQFPNYSSELNVNALELDDSALYLCASSLEETQYFGPGTRLLVL.